The 29 T cell receptor delta chains given below trace back to one sample, sequenced in a study of γδ T cells in repeated Plasmodium falciparum infection (TCRdb year 2021). The method behind the library was multiplex PCR. This sample was sequenced with an Illumina MiSeq. With CATT, TCRdb called clones again from the public reads; duplicate DNA rows were later joined. Here the sample has under 65,000 delta-chain clones; over 1.5% occur a single time. The ten largest clones take up around 16% of the sample. Vgamma9/Vdelta2+ and Vdelta2-negative gammadelta T cell populations were flow-sorted from peripheral blood mononuclear cells for bulk TCR repertoire analysis. The specimen was gamma-delta T cells from blood. The receptors originated from a pool of human donors (malaria-infected and uninfected, not separated).

This clone was counted at least ten times. The chain combines TRDV1 with TRDJ1; 13 bases agree with TRDD3. CDR3 length: 21 residues. V dropped 1 base and J dropped 2; count of bases not matched to a gene: 16. Per the germline V gene, CDR1 is TSWWSYY and CDR2 is QGS. The CDR3 DNA is TGTGCTCTTGGGGAACGGCCAGGGAGGTACTGGGGGATACGCGGGACCGATAAACTCATCTTT. It encodes CALGERPGRYWGIRGTDKLIF.

As regards this clone: This likely stems from a read error, as it lies one base from a far larger clone. Other DNA sequences within the sample encode an identical CDR3. The V call is TRDV1, the J call TRDJ1, with 12 bases aligning to TRDD3. Because TCRdb records no J gene, it was assigned here through a match of the DNA to germline. This CDR3 spans 21 amino acids. The germline gives CDR1 TSWWSYY, CDR2 QGS. CDR3 protein: CALGEPLPHWGIPVYTDKLIF. The CDR3 bases are TGTGCCCTTGGGGAACCACTTCCCCACTGGGGGATACCCGTGTACACCGATAAACTCATCTTT.

By share of the sample, this clone is medium-sized. The same CDR3 arises from other DNA sequences in this sample as well. This sequence joins TRDV1 and TRDJ1; a possible D gene is TRDD3 (6 bases). The germline V gene encodes CDR1 TSWWSYY and CDR2 QGS. This CDR3 spans 19 amino acids. The V and J ends lost 6 bases and 0 bases respectively, with 26 bases between them. CDR3 sequence: CALGFPTWDWDLYTDKLIF. The DNA of the CDR3 is TGTGCTCTTGGTTTCCCTACGTGGGACTGGGACCTTTACACCGATAAACTCATCTTT.

As for this clone: A far more abundant clone sits one base away, making this likely a read error. The same CDR3 arises from other DNA sequences in this sample as well. The chain joins TRDV1 to TRDJ1; TRDD3 agrees at 10 bases. Here the J gene came from matching the DNA to germline, since TCRdb omits it. The J segment lost 3 bases and the V segment lost 3 bases, leaving 16 bases of the junction unmatched. This CDR3 is built from 19 residues. Germline CDR1 reads TSWWSYY; CDR2 reads QGS. The CDR3 region is CALGESPRTGGCNSDKLIF. CDR3 coding DNA: TGTGCTCTTGGGGAGAGTCCTCGCACTGGGGGATGTAACTCCGATAAACTCATCTTT.

This clone occurred many times. The same CDR3 also results from other DNA sequences found in this sample. This rearrangement joins TRDV3 to TRDJ1, with 9 bases aligning to TRDD3. The germline CDR1 and CDR2 sequences are TVYSNPD and GDNSRS (reference sequence). The J segment lost 0 bases and the V segment lost 2 bases, leaving 31 bases of the junction unmatched. The length of the CDR3 is 23 residues. CDR3 protein: CAFPLRDWGNIHYHPQYTDKLIF. The DNA for the CDR3 is TGTGCCTTTCCCCTACGTGACTGGGGGAACATCCATTATCACCCCCAGTACACCGATAAACTCATCTTT.

To note about this clone: The translation of this DNA and the TCRdb protein of a much larger clone differ at residue 19, probably owing to a read error; the protein shown here is translated from the DNA. The V and J genes are TRDV1 and TRDJ1, with TRDD3 as a possible D gene (6 bases). Trimming took 0 bases from V and 7 from J, leaving 39 bases between them. Germline-derived CDR1 and CDR2 are TSWWSYY and QGS. There are 23 residues in the CDR3. This CDR3 reads CALGELGSMVGHHSPWGWGKLIF. CDR3 bases: TGTGCTCTTGGGGAACTAGGCTCTATGGTTGGACACCACTCTCCCTGGGGATGGGGTAAACTCATCTTT.

Sample share makes this clone medium-sized. Other DNA sequences in this sample translate to the same CDR3. This chain connects TRDV1 to TRDJ1; a possible D gene is TRDD3 (5 bases). CDR1 and CDR2 (germline): TSWWSYY, QGS. CDR3 size: 20 residues. Trimming pared 0 bases from V and 0 bases from J, leaving 23 bases between. The CDR3 protein is CALGELVSWNPRGYTDKLIF. In DNA form, the CDR3 reads TGTGCTCTTGGGGAACTAGTTTCGTGGAACCCGAGGGGGTACACCGATAAACTCATCTTT.

Comments on this clone: A far larger clone is one nucleotide away, so this likely arose from a read error. This same CDR3 is encoded by further DNA sequences in the sample. J is TRDJ3 and V is TRDV2; 13 bases fit TRDD3. Matching the DNA to germline supplied the J gene, which TCRdb does not give. This CDR3 contains 21 residues. The germline V gene encodes CDR1 GEAIGNYY and CDR2 EKD. The CDR3 sequence: CACDTVLGDTRLSWDTRQMFF. Written as DNA, the CDR3 is TGTGCCTGTGACACCGTACTGGGGGATACGCGTCTCTCCTGGGACACCCGGCAGATGTTTTTC.

In its sample, this clone was seen many times. V and J are TRDV1 and TRDJ1; 12 nucleotides agree with TRDD3. Germline trimming cut 0 bases from V and 0 bases from J; bases unmatched to any gene: 29. Germline V gene sequence: CDR1 TSWWSYY, CDR2 QGS. There are 26 residues in the CDR3. This CDR3 is CALGELSITYSQYWGIPRTYTDKLIF. Here the CDR3 DNA reads TGTGCTCTTGGGGAACTATCAATTACCTATTCGCAGTACTGGGGGATACCCCGAACGTACACCGATAAACTCATCTTT.

About this clone itself: A read error likely explains this, since a far larger clone differs by one base. Other DNA sequences within the sample encode an identical CDR3. The genes are TRDV1 and TRDJ1; 13 bases align to TRDD3. Germline CDR1 TSWWSYY, CDR2 QGS. V shed 6 bases, J shed 2 bases, and the junction held 24 bases outside the gene matches. This CDR3 is built from 22 residues. This CDR3 is CALGDLILQLLLGDTGTDKLIF. Here the CDR3 DNA reads TGTGCTCTTGGAGACCTTATCCTTCAACTTCTACTGGGGGATACGGGGACCGATAAACTCATCTTT.

This clone was seen many times. For this DNA, TCRdb reports the protein of a much larger clone, which diverges at residue 16, most likely from a read error; the protein presented here is translated directly from the DNA. The genes are TRDV1 and TRDJ1; 13 nucleotides agree with TRDD3. V shed 2 bases and J 3 bases; nucleotides not matched to a gene: 18. The CDR3 extends over 21 amino acids. CDR1 TSWWSYY and CDR2 QGS come from the germline V gene. The chain's CDR3 is CALGEWNWGIRRPPYADKLIF. The CDR3 DNA reads as TGTGCTCTTGGGGAATGGAACTGGGGGATACGTCGGCCACCGTACGCCGATAAACTCATCTTT.

This clone was recorded many times. It is likely a read error: a sequence one base away is far more abundant. The identical CDR3 is also encoded by other nucleotide sequences in the sample. The V call is TRDV1, the J call TRDJ1, with a tentative D call TRDD3 (5 bases). The germline V gene has CDR1 TSWWSYY and CDR2 QGS. CDR3 size: 21 residues. The chain's CDR3 is CALGERPQKRDYALSTDKLIF. Written as DNA, the CDR3 is TGCGCTCTTGGGGAACGTCCCCAGAAGCGGGATTATGCCCTTTCTACCGATAAACTCATCTTT.

Ten or more counts support this clone. The protein that TCRdb holds for this DNA derives from a much larger clone and differs from the translated DNA at residue 9, which likely indicates a read error; the protein shown here is translated from the DNA. The rearrangement joins TRDV2 to TRDJ1, with D unresolved. From germline, CDR1 is GEAIGNYY and CDR2 EKD. V lost 0 bases to trimming and J lost 4 bases, with 23 bases between them. The CDR3 has 18 residues. The CDR3 spells CACDTVKRGTSLGDKLIF. The DNA of the CDR3 is TGTGCCTGTGACACCGTGAAGAGGGGTACGTCTTTGGGCGATAAACTCATCTTT.

The table lists this clone with a few counts. The TCRdb protein comes from a much larger clone and disagrees with this DNA's translation at residue 9, likely due to a read error; the protein given here is derived from the DNA. The DNA of the CDR3 is TGTGCTCTTGGGGTCCTTAGTTCCTGCCCTTTTCGCCGTCTGGCCTTTTACACCGATAAACTCATCTTT. Translated, it gives CALGVLSSCPFRRLAFYTDKLIF. The chain couples TRDV1 to TRDJ1; D might be TRDD2 (5 bases). The germline V gene has CDR1 TSWWSYY and CDR2 QGS. The germline V and J ends were trimmed by 4 bases and 0 bases, with 36 bases remaining between them. The CDR3 loop spans 23 amino acids.

In this sample, this clone turned up a few times. TCRdb records a much larger clone's protein for this DNA, with a difference at residue 16 that likely arises from a read error; the protein given is the translation of the DNA. The V gene call reads TRDV1; no J gene was called; no DNA check was done on the table's D call, TRDD3. The CDR3 totals 18 residues. Per germline, CDR1 TSWWSYY and CDR2 QGS. CDR3: CALGELDGILPYTDKPIF. CDR3 bases: TGTGCTCTTGGGGAACTAGATGGGATACTTCCGTACACCGATAAACCCATCTTT.

In this sample, this clone turned up many times. TCRdb assigns this DNA the protein of a much larger clone, which departs from its translation at residue 6; this likely reflects a read error, and the protein shown comes from translating the DNA. Other DNA sequences in the same sample also yield this CDR3. V and J are TRDV1 and TRDJ1; D is ambiguous. Trimming pared 2 bases from V and 8 bases from J, leaving 15 bases between. This CDR3 region has 14 residues. Germline V CDR1 and CDR2: TSWWSYY, QGS. The CDR3 sequence is CALGESDPLLKLIF. The CDR3 DNA follows: TGTGCTCTTGGGGAATCGGACCCTTTGCTGAAACTCATCTTT.

There are many counts of this clone. TCRdb's entry gives the protein of a much larger clone, which mismatches this DNA's translation at residue 9, likely from a read error; the protein reported here is translated from the DNA. The chain joins TRDV1 to TRDJ1; TRDD3 is a possible D gene (6 bases). The CDR3 extends over 20 amino acids. The V and J ends lost 1 base and 3 bases respectively, with 27 bases between them. Germline values: CDR1 TSWWSYY, CDR2 QGS. The CDR3 reads CALGEQRGPPRWDKADKLIF. CDR3 DNA: TGTGCTCTTGGGGAACAAAGGGGCCCCCCACGATGGGATAAAGCCGATAAACTCATCTTT.

Regarding this clone: With only one base between it and a far larger clone, this is likely a read error. Other nucleotide sequences in the sample specify the same CDR3. The V and J genes are TRDV1 and TRDJ3, with 11 bases identical to TRDD3. TCRdb lists no J gene, so it was determined here by aligning the DNA to germline. CDR3 length equals 23 residues. Germline V gene lookup returns CDR1 TSWWSYY and CDR2 QGS. Unmatched junction bases numbered 18, after V lost 2 bases and J lost 3 bases. CDR3 sequence reads: CALGERSLLGLGDTVWDTRQMFF. CDR3 bases: TGTGCTCTTGGGGAAAGGTCCCTCTTGGGCCTGGGGGATACAGTCTGGGACACCCGACAGATGTTTTTC.

The sample holds many counts of this clone. This may be a read error, as it is one base from a much larger clone. The same CDR3 can be traced to other DNA sequences in this sample. J is TRDJ1 and V is TRDV1; TRDD2 agrees at 8 bases. V shed 2 bases and J 0 bases; nucleotides not matched to a gene: 26. Germline V gives CDR1 TSWWSYY, CDR2 QGS. The length of the CDR3 is 23 residues. The CDR3 here is CALGEFRRPSYRVGLLYTDKLIF. Here the CDR3 DNA reads TGTGCTCTTGGGGAATTCCGGCGGCCTTCCTATCGTGTCGGGTTACTCTACACCGATAAACTCATCTTT.

As to this clone: TCRdb lists the protein of a much larger clone for this DNA, which differs at residue 6, so this is likely a read error; the protein given here is translated from the DNA itself. DNA for the CDR3: TGTGCTCTTGGGAACCGGAGCCGCGTACTGGAGGGGAACACCGATAAACTCATCTTT. Protein: CALGNRSRVLEGNTDKLIF. The rearrangement joins TRDV1 to TRDJ1, with D possibly TRDD3 on 5 matching bases. CDR3 size: 19 residues. V was trimmed by 5 bases and J by 0 bases, leaving 25 bases between them. CDR1 TSWWSYY and CDR2 QGS come from the germline V gene.

This clone has at least ten counts. TCRdb pairs this DNA with a much larger clone's protein that differs at residue 5, likely a read error; the protein shown was translated from the DNA. J is TRDJ1 and V is TRDV1; 12 positions agree with TRDD3. The CDR3 is 17 residues long. Germline CDR1 is TSWWSYY and CDR2 is QGS. The J segment lost 1 base and the V segment lost 4 bases, leaving 7 bases of the junction unmatched. The DNA of the CDR3 is TGTGCTCTTGGGGGCGACCACTGGGGGATACTCACCGATAAACTCATCTTT. Protein sequence: CALGGDHWGILTDKLIF.

About this clone itself: The amino acid sequence in TCRdb belongs to a much larger clone and departs from this DNA's translation at residue 8, likely a sequencing read error; the sequence shown is translated from the DNA. The chain employs TRDV1 and TRDJ1; D is perhaps TRDD2 (5 bases). TCRdb leaves out the J gene; it was filled in here by matching the DNA to germline. Trimming pared 9 bases from V and 1 base from J, leaving 12 bases between. CDR3 size: 13 residues. Germline V gene lookup returns CDR1 TSWWSYY and CDR2 QGS. CDR3 DNA sequence: TGTGCTCTATCCTATCGGGTCACCGATAAACTCATCTTT. Translated, it gives CALSYRVTDKLIF.

This chain links TRDV1 with TRDJ1; tentative D call: TRDD2 (7 bases). TCRdb records no J gene; here it was assigned by comparing the DNA to germline. Germline loops: CDR1 TSWWSYY, CDR2 QGS. V gave up 4 bases and J gave up 0 bases, with 36 bases separating them. The CDR3 runs to 23 residues. The CDR3 DNA is TGTGCTCTTGGGGCACCGTCCCTTCCTCTCCTTGGGGGGGGACCCTTGTACACCGATAAACTCATCTTT. Translation: CALGAPSLPLLGGGPLYTDKLIF.

This clone appeared a few times. The protein given by TCRdb reflects a much larger clone and differs at residue 13 from this DNA's translation, likely from a read error; the protein shown is the DNA's translation. Called V gene: TRDV1; the J gene was not called; TRDD3, the D gene given by the table, was not confirmed from the DNA. Germline V CDR1 and CDR2: TSWWSYY, QGS. This CDR3 has 21 amino acids. The chain's CDR3 is CALGVQPSHTLWEIRVDKLTF. The CDR3 region has the DNA TGTGCTCTTGGGGTACAGCCTTCCCACACCTTATGGGAGATAAGGGTAGATAAACTCACCTTT.

Points on this clone: This DNA's translation differs at residue 8 from TCRdb's protein, which comes from a much larger clone; a read error is likely, and the protein shown is translated from the DNA. The genes are TRDV3 and TRDJ1; 13 nucleotides agree with TRDD3. Germline V gives CDR1 TVYSNPD, CDR2 GDNSRS (reference sequence). V lost 3 bases, J lost 0 bases, and 31 bases stayed unmatched. The CDR3 sequence is 24 residues long. CDR3 DNA: TGTGCCTTACCAATGTCCCCCCCAACTGGGGGATACGCGTATCCAAAAACGTACACCGATAAACTCATCTTT. This gives the protein CALPMSPPTGGYAYPKTYTDKLIF. Variable domain in full (rest from reference TRDV3 and TRDJ1): CDKVTQSSPDQTVASGSEVVLLCTYDTVYSNPDLFWYRIRPDYSFQFVFYGDNSRSEGADFTQGRFSVKHILTQKAFHLVISPVRTEDSATYYCALPMSPPTGGYAYPKTYTDKLIFGKGTRVTVEP.

This clone was observed a handful of times. The protein TCRdb gives is from a much larger clone and does not agree with this DNA's translation at residues 5 and 6, likely a read error; the protein shown here comes from the DNA. The chain has TRDV1 and TRDJ1; maybe TRDD2 (6 bases). The CDR3 contains 23 residues. Germline assignment: CDR1 TSWWSYY and CDR2 QGS. The V gene lost 3 bases and the J gene lost 0 bases, with 35 bases spanning the gap. This chain's CDR3 is CALGDPGFFLPRSRGRYTDKLIF. In DNA form, the CDR3 reads TGTGCTCTTGGGGATCCAGGATTCTTCCTGCCCAGGTCTCGGGGACGATACACCGATAAACTCATCTTT.

Turning to this clone: TCRdb's protein, taken from a much larger clone, differs from this DNA's translation at residue 10, likely owing to a read error; the protein displayed comes from the DNA. V gene TRDV1 combines with J gene TRDJ1; TRDD3 aligns across 10 bases. With V trimmed by 0 bases and J by 0 bases, 37 bases remained unmatched. The CDR3 loop spans 28 amino acids. Germline values: CDR1 TSWWSYY, CDR2 QGS. The CDR3 protein is CALGELARKELGGYPLDSGTLYTDKLIF. The CDR3 DNA reads as TGTGCTCTTGGGGAACTTGCCCGAAAAGAGCTTGGGGGATACCCCCTCGATTCCGGTACCCTTTACACCGATAAACTCATCTTT.

This clone showed up just a few times. TCRdb lists the protein of a much larger clone for this DNA, which differs at residue 19, so this is likely a read error; the protein given here is translated from the DNA itself. The CDR3 sequence is CALGELVYDRPYWYFTDKPIF. In DNA, the CDR3 is TGTGCTCTTGGGGAACTTGTCTACGATAGGCCGTACTGGTACTTCACCGATAAACCCATCTTT. No call exists for the J gene, whereas the V gene is TRDV1; TRDD3 was called by the table and not checked on the DNA. In germline, CDR1 is TSWWSYY, CDR2 QGS. The CDR3 sequence is 21 residues long.

This clone was seen only a few times. At one end, the junction sequence differs from germline, possibly due to a read error. Different DNA sequences within this sample yield the same CDR3. The chain combines TRDV1 with TRDJ1, with 10 bases that match TRDD3. Germline V gene sequence: CDR1 TSWWSYY, CDR2 QGS. The CDR3 sequence is 19 residues long. In nucleotides, the CDR3 is TGTGCTCTCGGGGAACTACCCTGGGGGATAGTCCTATACACCGATAAACTCATCTTT. Protein product: CALGELPWGIVLYTDKLIF.